The present TCR beta chain was sequenced within a study of glioma-infiltrating T cells after dendritic cell vaccination. As concerns this clone: Other DNA sequences from this sample encode an identical CDR3 as well.

CDR3 length: 13 residues. The germline V and J ends were trimmed by 2 bases and 1 base, with 5 bases remaining between them. Germline V gives CDR1 LNHDA, CDR2 SQIVND (reference sequence). Profiling relied on immunoSEQ multiplex PCR, and the TCRdb table lists in-frame clones only, not all of them. Of over 55,000 clones listed, roughly 79% are singletons. The rearrangement uses TRBV19 and TRBJ1-1; D is uncertain. The sequencing used blood, collected before dendritic cell vaccination. The source of this sequence is a human donor with glioblastoma. CDR3 in DNA: TGTGCCAGTAGTATAAGTAGGAACACTGAAGCTTTCTTT. Translated, it gives CASSISRNTEAFF.